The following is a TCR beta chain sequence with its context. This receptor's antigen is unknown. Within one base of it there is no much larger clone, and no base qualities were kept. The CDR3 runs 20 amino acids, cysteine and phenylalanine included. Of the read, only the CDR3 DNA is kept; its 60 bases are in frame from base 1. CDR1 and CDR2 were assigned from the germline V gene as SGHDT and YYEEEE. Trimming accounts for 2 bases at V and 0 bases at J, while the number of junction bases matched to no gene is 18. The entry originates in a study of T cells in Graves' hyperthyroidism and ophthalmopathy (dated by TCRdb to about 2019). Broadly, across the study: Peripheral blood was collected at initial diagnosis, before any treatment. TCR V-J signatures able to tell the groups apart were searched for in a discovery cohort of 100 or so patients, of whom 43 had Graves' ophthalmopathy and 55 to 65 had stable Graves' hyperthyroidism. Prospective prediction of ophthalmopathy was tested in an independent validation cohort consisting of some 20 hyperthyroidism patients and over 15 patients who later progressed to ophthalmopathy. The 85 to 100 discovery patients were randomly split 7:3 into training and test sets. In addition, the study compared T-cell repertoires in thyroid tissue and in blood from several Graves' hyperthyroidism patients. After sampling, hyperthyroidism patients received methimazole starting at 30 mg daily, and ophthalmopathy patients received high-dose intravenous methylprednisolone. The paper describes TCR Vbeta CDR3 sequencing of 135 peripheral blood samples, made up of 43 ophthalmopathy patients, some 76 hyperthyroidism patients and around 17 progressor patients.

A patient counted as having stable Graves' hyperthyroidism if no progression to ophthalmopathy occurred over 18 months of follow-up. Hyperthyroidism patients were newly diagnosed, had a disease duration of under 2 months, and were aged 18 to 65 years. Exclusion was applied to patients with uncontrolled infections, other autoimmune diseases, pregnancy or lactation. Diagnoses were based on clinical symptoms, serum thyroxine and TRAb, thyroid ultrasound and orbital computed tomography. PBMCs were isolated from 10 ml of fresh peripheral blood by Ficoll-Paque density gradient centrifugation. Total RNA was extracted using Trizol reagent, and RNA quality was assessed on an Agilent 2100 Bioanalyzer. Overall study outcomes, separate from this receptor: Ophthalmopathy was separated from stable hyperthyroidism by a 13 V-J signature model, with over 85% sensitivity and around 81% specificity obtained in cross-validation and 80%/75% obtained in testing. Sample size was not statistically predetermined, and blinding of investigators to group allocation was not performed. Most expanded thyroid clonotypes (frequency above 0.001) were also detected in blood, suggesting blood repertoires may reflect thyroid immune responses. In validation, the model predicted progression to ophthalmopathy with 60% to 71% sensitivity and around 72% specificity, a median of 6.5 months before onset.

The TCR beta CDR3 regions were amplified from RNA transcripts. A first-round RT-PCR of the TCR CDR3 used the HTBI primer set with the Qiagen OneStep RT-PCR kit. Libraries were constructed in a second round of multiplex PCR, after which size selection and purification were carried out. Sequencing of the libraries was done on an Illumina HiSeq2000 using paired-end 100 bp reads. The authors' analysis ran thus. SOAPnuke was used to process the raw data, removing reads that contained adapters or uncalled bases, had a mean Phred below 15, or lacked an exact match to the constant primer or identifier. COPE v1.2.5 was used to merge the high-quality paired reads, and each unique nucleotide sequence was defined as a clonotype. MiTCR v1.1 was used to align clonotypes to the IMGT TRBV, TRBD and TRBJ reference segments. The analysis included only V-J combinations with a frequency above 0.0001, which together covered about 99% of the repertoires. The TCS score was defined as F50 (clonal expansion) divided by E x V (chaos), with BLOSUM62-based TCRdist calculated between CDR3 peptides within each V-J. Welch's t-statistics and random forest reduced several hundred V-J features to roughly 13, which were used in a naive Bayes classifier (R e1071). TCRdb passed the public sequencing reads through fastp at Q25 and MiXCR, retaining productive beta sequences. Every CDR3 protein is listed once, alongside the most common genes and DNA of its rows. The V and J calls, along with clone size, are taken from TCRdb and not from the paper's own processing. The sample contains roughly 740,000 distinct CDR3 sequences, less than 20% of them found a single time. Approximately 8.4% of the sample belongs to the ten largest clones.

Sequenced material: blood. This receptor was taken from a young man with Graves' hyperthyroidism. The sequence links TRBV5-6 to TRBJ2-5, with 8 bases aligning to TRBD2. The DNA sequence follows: TGTGCCAGCAGCTTCCTTGGCGCTGCGGGGGGCAGGTTGGACCAAGAGACCCAGTACTTC. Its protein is CASSFLGAAGGRLDQETQYF.